This T cell receptor (beta chain) was recovered during a study of technical replicates of blood from a handful of donors. Germline values: CDR1 SGHDT, CDR2 YYEEEE. The V and J ends lost 1 base and 3 bases respectively, with 9 bases between them. The CDR3 spans 14 residues. The table came from immunoSEQ multiplex PCR; TCRdb's copy has only in-frame clones and leaves some out. Of about 84,000 clones in the sample, around 92% are singletons; the top ten hold approximately 0.25%. V usage is TRBV5-6 and J usage is TRBJ2-3; unclear D gene. The TCR originated in a human donor in good health. Material: T cells isolated from PBMCs. CDR3 sequence: CASSLSLRTDTQYF. As DNA, the CDR3 is TGTGCCAGCAGCTTGAGCTTGCGGACAGATACGCAGTATTTT.